The 10 T cell receptor beta chains below come from one sample, sequenced in a study of blood T cell repertoires in COVID-19. Data came from immunoSEQ multiplex PCR; TCRdb stores just in-frame clones and leaves some out. Altogether 170,000 or so clones are present, approximately 88% being singletons, with the ten largest covering roughly an eighth. Input material: peripheral blood. The source is a man aged 18 to 30 with active or convalescent COVID-19.

This chain joins TRBV7-6 and TRBJ2-5, with D tentatively TRBD1 (6 bases). CDR1 SGHVS and CDR2 FNYEAQ come from the germline V gene. This CDR3 is 15 amino acids long. Trimming took 2 bases from V and 4 from J, leaving 14 bases between them. DNA of the CDR3: TGTGCCAGCAGCTTAATAAAGGGGGTGGGAGAGACCCAGTACTTC. Translating gives CASSLIKGVGETQYF.

This chain joins TRBV7-8 and TRBJ2-1; D gene ambiguous. Trimming stripped 3 bases from V and 5 bases from J, with 8 bases between. Germline V lookup: CDR1 SGHVS, CDR2 FQNEAQ. This CDR3 comprises 13 residues. CDR3 DNA: TGTGCCAGCAGCTTTTACAGAAACAATGAGCAGTTCTTC. Amino acid sequence: CASSFYRNNEQFF.

This clone has more than one count but fewer than ten. The chain carries TRBV7-8 and TRBJ1-5; possibly TRBD1 for D (6 bases). There are 15 residues in the CDR3. Germline V gene sequence: CDR1 SGHVS, CDR2 FQNEAQ. Trimming pared 5 bases from V and 6 bases from J, leaving 17 bases between. The CDR3 reads CASSAHRDRSQPQHF. The CDR3 nucleotides are TGTGCCAGCAGCGCTCACAGGGACCGCAGTCAGCCCCAGCATTTT.

The rearrangement joins TRBV28 to TRBJ1-2; TRBD1 aligns across 7 bases. Unmatched junction bases numbered 8, after V lost 6 bases and J lost 4 bases. Germline V gene data show CDR1 as MDHEN and CDR2 as SYDVKM. The CDR3 consists of 14 residues. In nucleotides, the CDR3 is TGTGCCAGCAGAGCCGGGACAGCCATCTATGGCTACACCTTC. This translates into CASRAGTAIYGYTF.

The table lists this clone with a few counts. The chain joins TRBV7-2 to TRBJ1-6; 8 positions match TRBD1. Trimming removed 5 bases from V and 11 bases from J; junction bases left unmatched: 8. This CDR3 has 14 amino acids. CDR1 and CDR2 (germline): SGHTA, FQGNSA. The CDR3 region has the DNA TGTGCCAGCAGCCCATGGACAGGGCCACCACCCCTCCACTTT. Amino acids: CASSPWTGPPPLHF.

This chain uses TRBV9 with TRBJ2-3; 10 bases match TRBD2. J was trimmed by 5 bases and V by 3 bases; bases with no gene match: 6. The CDR3 consists of 15 residues. Per germline, CDR1 SGDLS and CDR2 YYNGEE. The CDR3 spells CASSATSGRGDTQYF. The CDR3 coding sequence is TGTGCCAGCAGCGCGACTAGCGGGCGTGGAGATACGCAGTATTTT.

Note on this clone: A much larger clone differs by one base, so this may be a read error. The chain has TRBV6-5 and TRBJ2-3; 9 nucleotides line up with TRBD2. The CDR3 runs to 14 residues. Germline-derived CDR1 and CDR2 are MNHEY and SVGAGI. V dropped 5 bases and J dropped 1; count of bases not matched to a gene: 1. CDR3 nucleotides: TGTGCCAGCAGTAAGCGGGGGGGCACAGATACGCAGTATTTT. It translates to CASSKRGGTDTQYF.

V is TRBV5-8 and J is TRBJ1-5; D uncertain. The CDR3 is 16 residues long. CDR1 is SGHTS and CDR2 is YDEGEE in the germline V gene. The V end lost 0 bases, the J end lost 5 bases, and 15 bases lay between the germline ends. CDR3 coding DNA: TGTGCCAGCAGCTTGGCCGTGCTATCTGGGCATCAGCCCCAGCATTTT. Protein product: CASSLAVLSGHQPQHF.

The V call is TRBV28, the J call TRBJ2-1; D unclear. The CDR3 is made up of 11 amino acids. V dropped 11 bases and J dropped 5 bases, with 10 bases sitting between them. Per the germline V gene, CDR1 is MDHEN and CDR2 is SYDVKM. CDR3 sequence (DNA): TGTGCCGCAAAAAGAGACAATGAGCAGTTCTTC. It codes for CAAKRDNEQFF.

This clone was seen only once. V and J are TRBV7-9 and TRBJ1-6; no definite D call. The germline V gene encodes CDR1 SEHNR and CDR2 FQNEAQ (reference sequence). V dropped 5 bases and J dropped 8 bases, with 13 bases sitting between them. The CDR3 runs to 14 residues. CDR3 protein: CASSRGTADSPLHF. In DNA, the CDR3 is TGTGCCAGCAGCCGAGGTACAGCGGATTCACCCCTCCACTTT.